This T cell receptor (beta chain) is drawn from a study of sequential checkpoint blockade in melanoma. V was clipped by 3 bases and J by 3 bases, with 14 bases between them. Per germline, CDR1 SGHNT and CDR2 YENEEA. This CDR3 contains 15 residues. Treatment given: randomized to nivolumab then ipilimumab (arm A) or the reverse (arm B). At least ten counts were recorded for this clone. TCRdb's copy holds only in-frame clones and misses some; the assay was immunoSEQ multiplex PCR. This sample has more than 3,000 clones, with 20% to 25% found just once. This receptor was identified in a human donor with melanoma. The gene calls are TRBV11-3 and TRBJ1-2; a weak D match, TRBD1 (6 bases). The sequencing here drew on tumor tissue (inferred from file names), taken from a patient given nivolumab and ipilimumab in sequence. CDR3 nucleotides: TGTGCCAGCAGCTTGCTAGGGAAGGGGGACTATGGCTACACCTTC. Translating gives CASSLLGKGDYGYTF.